These 21 T cell receptor beta chains were all obtained from the same sample, sequenced in a study of T cells after yellow fever vaccination (dated by TCRdb to the late 2010s). The treatment or condition tag for this specimen amounts to: live attenuated yellow fever vaccine strain. Libraries were built with 5' RACE. Sequencing instrument: Illumina NovaSeq 6000. TCRdb reprocessed the public reads (quality trimming at Q25 with fastp, clone calling with MiXCR) and kept in-frame beta chains. Every entry covers one CDR3 protein and lists the most common genes and DNA from its rows. The sample table contains 250,000 to 300,000 distinct CDR3 sequences; only one count was recorded for 8.5% to 10% of them. Around 3.3% of the sample rests with the top ten. The specimen comprised CD4+ T cells sorted from PBMCs, sampled 5 days after the yellow fever booster vaccination. These receptors came from a man between 18 and 29 years old who received the YFV17D yellow fever vaccine.

The chain links TRBV5-1 to TRBJ2-5; tentative D call: TRBD1 (6 bases). The V gene lost 6 bases and the J gene lost 2 bases, with 14 bases spanning the gap. Germline CDR1 reads SGHRS; CDR2 reads YFSETQ. CDR3 size: 14 residues. CDR3 DNA: TGCGCCAGCACACCGGACAGTCCTCAAGAGACCCAGTACTTC. Translated: CASTPDSPQETQYF.

This clonotype was counted a few times. The J gene is TRBJ1-3, the V gene TRBV29-1; D is uncertain. V gave up 5 bases and J gave up 4 bases, with 9 bases separating them. The germline V gene has CDR1 SQVTM and CDR2 ANQGSEA. This CDR3 spans 12 amino acids. This chain's CDR3 is CSVSGSGNTIYF. The CDR3 DNA reads TGCAGCGTTAGCGGGTCCGGAAACACCATATATTTT.

This clonotype was seen more than once but under ten times. V and J are TRBV30 and TRBJ2-1; D is ambiguous. V dropped 1 base and J dropped 5 bases, with 3 bases sitting between them. Germline values: CDR1 GTSNPN, CDR2 SVGIG (reference sequence). This CDR3 has 11 amino acids. CDR3 residues: CAWSADNEQFF. The CDR3, as DNA: TGTGCCTGGAGTGCCGACAATGAGCAGTTCTTC.

This clonotype was counted only a few times. CDR3 in DNA: TGTGCCAGCAGCTTTCGAGGGGCAGATGAGCAGTTCTTC. This sequence encodes CASSFRGADEQFF. V gene TRBV7-2 combines with J gene TRBJ2-1; D possibly uses TRBD1 or TRBD2 (5 bases each). Germline CDR1 and CDR2: SGHTA and FQGNSA. Between the trimmed V and J ends, which lost 3 bases and 8 bases, there was a span of 11 bases. The CDR3 sequence is 13 residues long.

The rearrangement links TRBV6-5 to TRBJ2-7; tentative D call: TRBD1 (5 bases). With 4 bases removed from V and 2 bases from J, the gap between germline ends came to 15 bases. This CDR3 contains 15 residues. CDR1 and CDR2 (germline): MNHEY, SVGAGI. This CDR3 reads CASSSEQAYTYEQYF. CDR3 sequence (DNA): TGTGCCAGCAGTTCCGAACAGGCCTATACCTACGAGCAGTACTTC.

The V gene is TRBV7-2, the J gene TRBJ1-3; D unresolved. CDR1 is SGHTA, CDR2 FQGNSA, per germline. The CDR3 totals 15 residues. Trimming cost V 4 bases and J 1 base, with 11 bases left between them. CDR3 in DNA: TGTGCCAGCAGCTCCACTCGGGAGTCTGGAAACACCATATATTTT. Protein: CASSSTRESGNTIYF.

This clonotype was seen only once. The chain recombines TRBV20-1 with TRBJ1-2; D gene ambiguous. The CDR3 spans 11 residues. Trimming stripped 5 bases from V and 5 bases from J, with 9 bases between. Germline V lookup: CDR1 DFQATT, CDR2 SNEGSKA (reference sequence). The CDR3 protein is CSALGRYGYTF. DNA of the CDR3: TGCAGTGCTCTAGGGCGGTATGGCTACACCTTC.

This clonotype was recorded a few times. CDR3 amino acids: CASSVEGVYGYTF. Written as DNA, the CDR3 is TGTGCCAGCAGCGTCGAGGGGGTGTATGGCTACACCTTC. The gene calls are TRBV9 and TRBJ1-2; TRBD1 is a possible D gene (6 bases). Trimming removed 2 bases from V and 5 bases from J, with 10 bases in between. CDR3 length: 13 amino acids. The germline CDR1 and CDR2 sequences are SGDLS and YYNGEE.

In its sample, this clonotype was seen many times. The chain is built from TRBV28 and TRBJ2-5; TRBD1 agrees at 7 bases. With 6 bases clipped from V and 2 bases from J, the junction kept 0 bases outside the gene matches. CDR3 size: 12 residues. The germline V gene has CDR1 MDHEN and CDR2 SYDVKM. The CDR3 loop reads CASRTGQETQYF. The CDR3 DNA follows: TGTGCCAGCAGGACAGGGCAAGAGACCCAGTACTTC.

This chain links TRBV5-4 with TRBJ2-2; 8 positions match TRBD2. Per germline, CDR1 SGHNT and CDR2 YYREEE (reference sequence). The CDR3 totals 17 residues. After removal of 1 base from V and 1 base from J, the junction contained 6 bases not matched to a gene. The CDR3 here is CASSLRRLAGNTGELFF. CDR3 in DNA: TGTGCCAGCAGCTTGCGCCGGCTAGCGGGGAACACCGGGGAGCTGTTTTTT.

This clonotype has more than one count but fewer than ten. This chain's CDR3 is CASSLQAGGGETQYF. In DNA form, the CDR3 reads TGTGCCAGCAGCTTGCAGGCAGGGGGGGGAGAGACCCAGTACTTC. This rearrangement joins TRBV5-4 to TRBJ2-5, with D tentatively TRBD1 or TRBD2 (7 bases each). CDR1 and CDR2 from the germline V gene are SGHNT and YYREEE (reference sequence). The CDR3 extends over 15 amino acids. V was cut by 1 base and J by 4 bases, with 14 bases left in between.

The sample holds a few counts of this clonotype. The chain combines TRBV7-2 with TRBJ2-7; D is unresolved. Between the trimmed V and J ends, which lost 1 base and 5 bases, there was a span of 3 bases. The CDR3 sequence is 11 residues long. Germline values: CDR1 SGHTA, CDR2 FQGNSA. In DNA form, the CDR3 reads TGTGCCAGCAGCTTAGTTAACGAGCAGTACTTC. It specifies CASSLVNEQYF.

Only a few counts were recorded for this clonotype. This chain uses TRBV20-1 with TRBJ1-2; 10 nucleotides match TRBD1. The length of the CDR3 is 15 residues. Unmatched junction bases numbered 11, after V lost 6 bases and J lost 4 bases. CDR1 DFQATT and CDR2 SNEGSKA come from the germline V gene (reference sequence). CDR3 sequence: CSAPPGQGIGYGYTF. The CDR3 coding sequence is TGCAGTGCCCCACCGGGACAGGGGATTGGCTATGGCTACACCTTC.

This clonotype has ten or more counts. This chain joins TRBV12-3 or TRBV12-4 and TRBJ1-3, with D possibly being TRBD1 (5 bases). The V end lost 5 bases, the J end lost 4 bases, and 15 bases lay between the germline ends. The CDR3 has 15 residues. DNA for the CDR3: TGTGCCAGCAGTCCGACAGCCACAGGCGGAAACACCATATATTTT. Translation: CASSPTATGGNTIYF.

The J gene is TRBJ2-3, the V gene TRBV7-8, with 11 bases fitting TRBD2. V lost 0 bases, J lost 3 bases, and 8 bases stayed unmatched. Germline loops: CDR1 SGHVS, CDR2 FQNEAQ. CDR3 size: 18 residues. The CDR3 spells CASSLASGGGLGTDTQYF. In nucleotides, the CDR3 is TGTGCCAGCAGCTTAGCTAGCGGGGGGGGGTTAGGGACAGATACGCAGTATTTT. Variable domain in full (rest from reference TRBV7-8 and TRBJ2-3): GAGVSQSPRYKVAKRGQDVALRCDPISGHVSLFWYQQALGQGPEFLTYFQNEAQLDKSGLPSDRFFAERPEGSVSTLKIQRTQQEDSAVYLCASSLASGGGLGTDTQYFGPGTRLTVL.

This clonotype was picked up a small number of times. The CDR3 here is CASSFQGYGYGYTF. The CDR3 DNA sequence: TGTGCCAGCAGTTTTCAGGGTTACGGCTATGGCTACACCTTC. V is TRBV12-3 or TRBV12-4 and J is TRBJ1-2; possibly TRBD1 for D (5 bases). The V end lost 3 bases, the J end lost 4 bases, and 12 bases lay between the germline ends. There are 14 residues in the CDR3.

At least ten counts were recorded for this clonotype. The V call is TRBV5-5, the J call TRBJ1-1, with D uncertain. The CDR3 has 14 amino acids. V was cut by 3 bases and J by 0 bases, with 9 bases left in between. Germline V gives CDR1 SGHKS, CDR2 YYEKEE (reference sequence). CDR3 amino acids: CASSSIIMNTEAFF. CDR3 nucleotide sequence: TGTGCCAGCAGCTCAATTATCATGAACACTGAAGCTTTCTTT.

This clonotype has more than one count but fewer than ten. The chain is built from TRBV7-8 and TRBJ1-5; D is possibly TRBD1 (5 bases). V dropped 1 base and J dropped 2 bases, with 12 bases sitting between them. The CDR3 consists of 16 residues. Germline CDR1 SGHVS, CDR2 FQNEAQ. The CDR3: CASSLEIGDGNQPQHF. The CDR3 bases are TGTGCCAGCAGCTTAGAAATAGGGGACGGCAATCAGCCCCAGCATTTT.

This clonotype was seen only a few times. For the CDR3, the DNA is TGTGCCATCAGCGCGGGGCGGAACTATGGCTACACCTTC. This translates into CAISAGRNYGYTF. The J gene is TRBJ1-2, the V gene TRBV10-3; D is perhaps TRBD1 (5 bases). The CDR3 sequence is 13 residues long. Germline CDR1 and CDR2: ENHRY and SYGVKD. V shed 6 bases and J shed 2 bases, with 10 bases lying between them.

In this sample, this clonotype turned up a few times. The chain employs TRBV6-2 or TRBV6-3 and TRBJ1-1; D unresolved. Germline-derived CDR1 and CDR2 are MNHEY and SVGEGT. The CDR3 consists of 13 residues. Trimming stripped 5 bases from V and 0 bases from J, with 7 bases between. CDR3 sequence (DNA): TGTGCCAGCAGTGAGGTTATGAACACTGAAGCTTTCTTT. Translating gives CASSEVMNTEAFF.

This clonotype was recorded a few times. V gene TRBV4-3 combines with J gene TRBJ2-7; TRBD2 matches at 7 bases. V gave up 11 bases and J gave up 3 bases; unmatched junction bases: 13. Germline V gene lookup returns CDR1 LGHNA and CDR2 YSLEER. This CDR3 comprises 14 residues. In DNA, the CDR3 is TGCGCCCCCCGGCCGGGACTAACCTTCTACGAGCAGTACGTC. Its protein product is CAPRPGLTFYEQYV.